One sample yielded the 23 T cell receptor beta chains listed below, sequenced in a study of regulatory T cells in long-lasting Graves disease. Construction of TCR beta libraries relied on iRepertoire HTBI primers and on Arm-PCR targeting CDR3 regions. One entry per CDR3 protein results from TCRdb running MiXCR on the multiplex PCR reads. The sample holds 350,000 to 450,000 distinct CDR3 sequences, over 15% seen once. Described time point: newly diagnosed GD, antithyroid drugs for less than 3 months. The TCR library was made from RNA extracted from PBMCs. Separately, the same data were catalogued under a study of T cells in Graves' hyperthyroidism and ophthalmopathy.

The sample consisted of peripheral blood mononuclear cells (PBMCs), taken at new diagnosis, from a patient treated with antithyroid drugs. These receptors originate from a man aged 40-49 years with Graves disease.

This clonotype came up many times. V gene TRBV6-5 combines with J gene TRBJ1-6, with 7 nucleotides matching TRBD1. Per the germline V gene, CDR1 is MNHEY and CDR2 is SVGAGI. The CDR3 is 16 residues long. Trimming at V came to 2 bases and at J to 10 bases, leaving 11 bases not matched to a gene. CDR3 sequence: CASSYTGTAQGSPLHF. For the CDR3, the DNA is TGTGCCAGCAGTTACACCGGGACAGCCCAAGGCTCACCCCTCCACTTT.

This chain links TRBV19 with TRBJ1-2; no reliable D call. The V and J ends lost 1 base and 4 bases respectively, with 10 bases between them. From germline, CDR1 is LNHDA and CDR2 SQIVND (reference sequence). CDR3 length: 14 amino acids. In DNA form, the CDR3 reads TGTGCCAGTAGTATAGCCCGCAACTCCTATGGCTACACCTTC. Translated, it gives CASSIARNSYGYTF.

This rearrangement joins TRBV6-2 or TRBV6-3 to TRBJ2-3; D perhaps matches TRBD2 (6 bases). V lost 1 base and J 0 bases, leaving 11 bases between the germline ends. Germline CDR1 MNHEY, CDR2 SVGEGT. The CDR3 spans 16 residues. The DNA of the CDR3 is TGTGCCAGCAGTTACTTCCTAGCGACTAGCACAGATACGCAGTATTTT. Translating gives CASSYFLATSTDTQYF.

This clonotype has a count of ten or more. This chain links TRBV13 with TRBJ1-3; tentatively, D is TRBD1 (5 bases). The germline gives CDR1 PRHDT, CDR2 FYEKMQ (reference sequence). V gave up 4 bases and J gave up 3 bases, with 10 bases separating them. The CDR3 length is 14 residues. CDR3 DNA sequence: TGTGCCAGCAGCTCACAGGCTGATGGAAACACCATATATTTT. It encodes CASSSQADGNTIYF.

This clonotype has at least ten counts. This chain's CDR3 is CASSELQGRAGSPLHF. The CDR3 DNA sequence: TGTGCCAGCAGTGAACTCCAGGGCAGAGCGGGTTCACCCCTCCACTTT. The chain links TRBV6-1 to TRBJ1-6; maybe TRBD1 (5 bases). The CDR3 is 16 residues long. Germline-derived CDR1 and CDR2 are MNHNS and SASEGT. V was clipped by 2 bases and J by 9 bases, with 17 bases between them.

This clonotype is classed as medium-sized (0.01 to 0.1%). The chain employs TRBV20-1 and TRBJ2-3; unclear D gene. Germline V lookup: CDR1 DFQATT, CDR2 SNEGSKA (reference sequence). This CDR3 is 13 amino acids long. V lost 5 bases and J lost 4, with 13 bases in between. The CDR3 region is CSAPRLQADTQYF. For the CDR3, the DNA is TGCAGTGCTCCCCGACTCCAGGCAGATACGCAGTATTTT.

This clonotype was picked up many times. The V call is TRBV2, the J call TRBJ2-5; D is possibly TRBD1 (5 bases). Looked up from germline, CDR1 is SNHLY and CDR2 is FYNNEI. CDR3 length equals 14 residues. Trimming shortened V by 7 bases and J by 0 bases, and 12 bases separated the two germline ends. The CDR3 sequence is CASKVSGNQETQYF. The CDR3 DNA sequence: TGTGCCAGCAAAGTATCAGGGAACCAAGAGACCCAGTACTTC. The full variable domain, in which reference TRBV2 and TRBJ2-5 provide the parts outside the CDR3, is EPEVTQTPSHQVTQMGQEVILRCVPISNHLYFYWYRQILGQKVEFLVSFYNNEISEKSEIFDDQFSVERPDGSNFTLKIRSTKLEDSAMYFCASKVSGNQETQYFGPGTRLLVL.

This chain uses TRBV20-1 with TRBJ1-5, with D perhaps TRBD1 (6 bases). Between the trimmed V and J ends, which lost 1 base and 6 bases, there was a span of 10 bases. The CDR3 consists of 13 residues. Germline CDR1 is DFQATT and CDR2 is SNEGSKA (reference sequence). The CDR3 loop is CSARGQDSQPQHF. CDR3 DNA sequence: TGCAGTGCTAGAGGGCAGGACAGTCAGCCCCAGCATTTT.

The CDR3 DNA reads TGTGCCATCAGTGAGTTCGGGGCCGGGGGTAATTCACCCCTCCACTTT. Protein product: CAISEFGAGGNSPLHF. The chain links TRBV10-3 to TRBJ1-6; weak D call: TRBD1 (5 bases). Germline assignment: CDR1 ENHRY and CDR2 SYGVKD. V lost 1 base and J 6 bases, leaving 13 bases between the germline ends. This CDR3 has 16 residues.

This chain links TRBV5-1 with TRBJ2-7; D gene ambiguous. CDR3 length: 13 residues. Trimming left V 4 bases short and J 2 bases short, with 10 bases between. The germline CDR1 and CDR2 sequences are SGHRS and YFSETQ. This chain's CDR3 is CASSRDPPYEQYF. The CDR3 bases are TGCGCCAGCAGCAGAGATCCCCCCTACGAGCAGTACTTC.

There are a few counts of this clonotype. A much larger clone is a single base away; this may be a read error. The J gene is TRBJ2-2, the V gene TRBV7-8, with 8 bases lining up with TRBD2. Germline V lookup: CDR1 SGHVS, CDR2 FQNEAQ. The CDR3 is made up of 15 amino acids. J lost 4 bases, V lost 5 bases, and 6 bases had no gene match. The CDR3 spells CASSPRGDGTGELFF. Here the CDR3 DNA reads TGTGCCAGCAGCCCGCGGGGGGACGGCACCGGGGAGCTGTTTTTT.

This clonotype was observed a handful of times. This chain connects TRBV27 to TRBJ2-3; D uncertain. The CDR3 covers 14 residues. From germline, CDR1 is MNHEY and CDR2 SMNVEV (reference sequence). V lost 2 bases and J lost 2, with 8 bases in between. The CDR3 DNA reads as TGTGCCAGCAGTTTAATCCAGGACACAGATACGCAGTATTTT. It yields the protein CASSLIQDTDTQYF.

This clonotype was detected many times. The chain employs TRBV7-2 and TRBJ2-5, with 7 bases that match TRBD1. CDR1 SGHTA and CDR2 FQGNSA come from the germline V gene. V shed 5 bases, J shed 8 bases, and the junction held 8 bases outside the gene matches. This CDR3 is 13 amino acids long. The CDR3 loop is CASSPGQELTQYF. Written as DNA, the CDR3 is TGTGCCAGCAGCCCAGGACAGGAACTAACCCAGTACTTC.

A word on this clonotype: One end of the junction varies from germline; a read error may be responsible. The chain employs TRBV7-2 and TRBJ2-1; 13 positions agree with TRBD2. CDR3 length: 13 amino acids. The germline CDR1 and CDR2 sequences are SGHTA and FQGNSA. Here the CDR3 reads CASSTTRGLAGEF. The CDR3, as DNA: TGTGCCAGCAGCACCACACGAGGACTAGCGGGGGAATTC.

The genes are TRBV6-1 and TRBJ2-4; TRBD1 is a possible D gene (6 bases). Germline V gene sequence: CDR1 MNHNS, CDR2 SASEGT. The length of the CDR3 is 15 residues. V lost 6 bases and J lost 0, with 12 bases in between. This CDR3 reads CASSLRGLAKNIQYF. The CDR3 nucleotides are TGTGCCAGCAGCCTCAGGGGATTAGCCAAAAACATTCAGTACTTC.

This clonotype was counted a few times. This chain connects TRBV7-2 to TRBJ1-6; 7 positions agree with TRBD1. The CDR3 has 15 residues. V lost 4 bases, J lost 9 bases, and 9 bases stayed unmatched. CDR1 SGHTA and CDR2 FQGNSA come from the germline V gene. CDR3 DNA sequence: TGTGCCAGCAGCTACAGCCGGGACAGTTCTTCACCCCTCCACTTT. It is translated as CASSYSRDSSSPLHF.

Only a few counts were recorded for this clonotype. The J gene is TRBJ2-1, the V gene TRBV3-1; D unclear. Germline V gives CDR1 LGHDT, CDR2 YNNKEL (reference sequence). The CDR3 sequence is 14 residues long. V lost 1 base and J lost 6, with 10 bases in between. Here the CDR3 DNA reads TGTGCCAGCAGCCAAGGGGCAGTAGGCAATGAGCAGTTCTTC. It yields the protein CASSQGAVGNEQFF.

This clonotype was counted ten times or more. The V call is TRBV3-1, the J call TRBJ2-7; D ambiguous. V lost 2 bases to trimming and J lost 10 bases, with 9 bases between them. This CDR3 spans 11 amino acids. CDR1 is LGHDT and CDR2 is YNNKEL in the germline V gene (reference sequence). In DNA, the CDR3 is TGTGCCAGCAGCCAAACGGGTCCCCAGTACTTC. As protein: CASSQTGPQYF.

Regarding this clonotype: This likely traces to a read error, being one base from a far larger clone. The chain uses TRBV12-3 or TRBV12-4 and TRBJ2-1, with D possibly matching TRBD2 (5 bases). V was clipped by 1 base and J by 10 bases, with 14 bases between them. The CDR3 loop spans 14 amino acids. Here the CDR3 DNA reads TGTGCCAGCAGTTTAGGAGGGTCAACCTACGAGCAGTTCTTC. Translated, it gives CASSLGGSTYEQFF.

This chain uses TRBV9 with TRBJ1-1; a possible D gene is TRBD1 (5 bases). The germline CDR1 and CDR2 sequences are SGDLS and YYNGEE. V was trimmed by 0 bases and J by 11 bases, leaving 20 bases between them. The CDR3 covers 15 residues. In DNA, the CDR3 is TGTGCCAGCAGCGTAGCGGGACGGCCCTCGCGTGAGGCTTTCTTT. It translates to CASSVAGRPSREAFF.

The V and J genes are TRBV29-1 and TRBJ1-2, with 8 bases aligning to TRBD1. The length of the CDR3 is 13 residues. V lost 6 bases to trimming and J lost 4 bases; unmatched junction nucleotides: 7. Germline V gene lookup returns CDR1 SQVTM and CDR2 ANQGSEA. The CDR3 nucleotides are TGCAGCGTCGGCGGACAGGGCGTCTATGGCTACACCTTC. It codes for CSVGGQGVYGYTF. Complete variable domain (other parts from reference TRBV29-1 and TRBJ1-2): SAVISQKPSRDICQRGTSLTIQCQVDSQVTMMFWYRQQPGQSLTLIATANQGSEATYESGFVIDKFPISRPNLTFSTLTVSNMSPEDSSIYLCSVGGQGVYGYTFGSGTRLTVV.

In its sample, this clonotype was seen a few times. A far larger clone is only one base removed, so a read error is likely. The chain carries TRBV7-9 and TRBJ2-1; D tentatively reads TRBD1 or TRBD2 (5 bases each). The J call may be wrong; the DNA end is better matched by TRBJ2-5. Germline lookup yields CDR1 SEHNR and CDR2 FQNEAQ (reference sequence). CDR3 length: 18 amino acids. The CDR3 DNA is TGTGCCAGCAGTCCTCACCCTTGGGACCCGACCCGACAAGAGACCCAGTACTTC. It is translated as CASSPHPWDPTRQETQYF.

This clonotype has ten or more counts. This sequence joins TRBV2 and TRBJ1-4; 8 bases line up with TRBD1. The CDR3 has 15 amino acids. Trimming cost V 7 bases and J 7 bases; bases outside gene matches: 11. Per germline, CDR1 SNHLY and CDR2 FYNNEI. In DNA form, the CDR3 reads TGTGCCAGCATAAACGACAGGGGAGGCAGTGAAAAACTGTTTTTT. This codes for CASINDRGGSEKLFF.